This T cell receptor beta chain was documented in a study of T cells after yellow fever vaccination. About the research overall: Libraries from low-cell-number fractions were prepared with the SMART-Seq v4 Ultra Low Input RNA kit.

TCRdb called the 5' RACE reads again in MiXCR, with one record for every CDR3 protein. This sample has about 73,000 distinct CDR3 sequences, with approximately 8% found just once. Study-wide points: Of the clonotypes, a small share occurred in both CD4 and CD8 compartments. Peaking faster, on day 5 versus 15, the secondary response was nonetheless weaker.

This clonotype was detected many times. Its antigen is undetermined. Sample: CD8+ T cells sorted from PBMCs, taken on the day of the yellow fever booster vaccination. This clonotype originated in a man aged 30-40 years who received the YFV17D yellow fever vaccine.

In DNA form, the CDR3 reads TGTGCCAGCAGCCCCCAGGGCACTGAAGCTTTCTTT. It is translated as CASSPQGTEAFF. The chain couples TRBV3-1 to TRBJ1-1; D might be TRBD1 (5 bases). The CDR3 loop spans 12 amino acids. Deletions cut 4 bases from V and 4 bases from J, with 7 bases between. Germline assignment: CDR1 LGHDT and CDR2 YNNKEL (reference sequence).